The rows below give T cell receptor beta chains drawn from one sample of a study of blood T cells in healthy people across ages. TCRdb called the 5' RACE reads again in MiXCR, with one record for every CDR3 protein. The sample comprises fewer than 950,000 distinct CDR3 sequences, 36% of which are singletons, and 10% to 15% rests with the top ten. Sequencing input: blood. These receptors originate from a man in his late teens or twenties in good health. Each CDR3 is given with its conserved first and last residue. The order of the fields is CDR3 DNA, CDR3 protein, V gene, D gene, clone size, J gene. A D gene is named only where the DNA matches it firmly. Size is stated for part of the rows, as once, few or many counts, or as a class when the clone is expanded.

cdr3_nt: TGCAGTGCTAGGGGGATCAGGGTTGGGAATGAAAAACTGTTTTTT; cdr3_aa: CSARGIRVGNEKLFF; v_call: TRBV20-1; d_call: -; clone_size: many; j_call: TRBJ1-4
cdr3_nt: TGTGCCAGCAGTACGACAGGGGACGGGAAACAGCCCCAGCATTTT; cdr3_aa: CASSTTGDGKQPQHF; v_call: TRBV6-6; d_call: TRBD1; clone_size: -; j_call: TRBJ1-5
cdr3_nt: TGTGCCAGCAGCTTAAGTATCCAGCACTACAATGAGCAGTTCTTC; cdr3_aa: CASSLSIQHYNEQFF; v_call: TRBV7-2; d_call: -; clone_size: -; j_call: TRBJ2-1
cdr3_nt: TGTGCCAGCAGCTCTGACAGGGGAAGTGGCTACACCTTC; cdr3_aa: CASSSDRGSGYTF; v_call: TRBV7-8; d_call: TRBD1; clone_size: -; j_call: TRBJ1-2
cdr3_nt: TGTGCCAGCAGCCCTACAGGGTTTCGGGCCTACGAGCAGTACTTC; cdr3_aa: CASSPTGFRAYEQYF; v_call: TRBV7-9; d_call: -; clone_size: few; j_call: TRBJ2-7
cdr3_nt: TGTGCCAGCAGCTTAGACGTAGGGGCTAGCGGAGGCTACACCTTC; cdr3_aa: CASSLDVGASGGYTF; v_call: TRBV7-2; d_call: -; clone_size: -; j_call: TRBJ1-2
cdr3_nt: TGCAGTGCTAGAACACTCCCGGGACAGGCAAATCAGCCCCAGCATTTT; cdr3_aa: CSARTLPGQANQPQHF; v_call: TRBV20-1; d_call: TRBD1; clone_size: few; j_call: TRBJ1-5
cdr3_nt: TGTGCCAGCAGTGTGGCCTTACAAGAGACCCAGTTCTTC; cdr3_aa: CASSVALQETQFF; v_call: TRBV2; d_call: -; clone_size: -; j_call: TRBJ2-1
cdr3_nt: TGTGCCAGCAGCCAAGTACTCTACGAGCAGTACTTC; cdr3_aa: CASSQVLYEQYF; v_call: TRBV14; d_call: -; clone_size: -; j_call: TRBJ2-7
cdr3_nt: TGTGCCAGCAGCCAAGCGGGTAGCGGGGGAGATACGCAGTATTTT; cdr3_aa: CASSQAGSGGDTQYF; v_call: TRBV3-1; d_call: TRBD2; clone_size: -; j_call: TRBJ2-3
cdr3_nt: TGTGCCAGCACCTCCGGGGGACTCTATGGCTACACCTTC; cdr3_aa: CASTSGGLYGYTF; v_call: TRBV5-5; d_call: -; clone_size: -; j_call: TRBJ1-2
cdr3_nt: TGTGCCAGCAGCTTAGCGAGGGGACAGGGATACGAGCAGTACTTC; cdr3_aa: CASSLARGQGYEQYF; v_call: TRBV7-2; d_call: TRBD1; clone_size: -; j_call: TRBJ2-7
cdr3_nt: TGTGCCAGCAGTTACGGGGGGATCACAGATACGCAGTATTTT; cdr3_aa: CASSYGGITDTQYF; v_call: TRBV6-2/TRBV6-3; d_call: -; clone_size: -; j_call: TRBJ2-3
cdr3_nt: TGTGCCAGCAGCTCCCTTTGGAGGGGGCAGGAAGGCTACACCTTC; cdr3_aa: CASSSLWRGQEGYTF; v_call: TRBV11-2; d_call: TRBD1; clone_size: few; j_call: TRBJ1-2
cdr3_nt: TGTGCCAGCACGACCAGGACAGGGAGCGAGCAGTACTTC; cdr3_aa: CASTTRTGSEQYF; v_call: TRBV28; d_call: TRBD1; clone_size: few; j_call: TRBJ2-7
cdr3_nt: TGTGCCAGCAGTCCCTCGATGGCCCAGTACTTC; cdr3_aa: CASSPSMAQYF; v_call: TRBV6-1; d_call: -; clone_size: few; j_call: TRBJ2-7
cdr3_nt: TGTGCCAGCAGTGAAAGGGCGTCTTTTAGAAGCTACACCTTC; cdr3_aa: CASSERASFRSYTF; v_call: TRBV25-1; d_call: -; clone_size: few; j_call: TRBJ1-2
cdr3_nt: TGCAGTGCTAGCAATCCTAGCACAGATACGCAGTATTTT; cdr3_aa: CSASNPSTDTQYF; v_call: TRBV20-1; d_call: -; clone_size: many; j_call: TRBJ2-3
cdr3_nt: TGCACCAGCAGCTTGATGGGGGACAATGAGCAGTTCTTC; cdr3_aa: CTSSLMGDNEQFF; v_call: TRBV5-1; d_call: -; clone_size: -; j_call: TRBJ2-1
cdr3_nt: TGCGCCAGCAGGGAAACTAGCGGGGGGGGCAAGGATACGCAGTATTTT; cdr3_aa: CASRETSGGGKDTQYF; v_call: TRBV5-1; d_call: TRBD2; clone_size: few; j_call: TRBJ2-3